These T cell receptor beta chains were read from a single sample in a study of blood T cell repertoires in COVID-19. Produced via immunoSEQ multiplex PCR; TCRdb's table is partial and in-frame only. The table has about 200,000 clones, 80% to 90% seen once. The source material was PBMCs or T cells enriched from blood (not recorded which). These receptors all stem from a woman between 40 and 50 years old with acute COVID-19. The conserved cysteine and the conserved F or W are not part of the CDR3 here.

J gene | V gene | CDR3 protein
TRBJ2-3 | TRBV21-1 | ASRSLRGTDTQY
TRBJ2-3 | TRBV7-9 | ASSLARTDTQY
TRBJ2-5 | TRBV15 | ATSSGQARQETQY
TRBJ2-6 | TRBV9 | ASSGGTGRIVSSGANVLT
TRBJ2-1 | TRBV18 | ASSPRRGSDSYNEQF
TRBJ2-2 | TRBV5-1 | ASSPHSGRNTGELF
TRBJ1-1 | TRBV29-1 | SVPTGGRVTEAF
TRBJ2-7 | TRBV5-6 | ASSLEGWSAGDYEQY
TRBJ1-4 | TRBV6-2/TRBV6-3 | ASSSGTDNEKLF
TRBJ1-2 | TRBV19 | ASSLPRDRVEHGYT
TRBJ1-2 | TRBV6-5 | ASHGQGTWGYGYT
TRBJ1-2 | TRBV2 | ASSQNRVDGYGYT
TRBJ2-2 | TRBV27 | ASSILQGPTGELF
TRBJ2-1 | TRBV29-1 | SATGEGGRTGNEQF
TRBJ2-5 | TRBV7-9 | ASSLTERQGVGETQY
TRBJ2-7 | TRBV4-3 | ASSQGALQVEQY
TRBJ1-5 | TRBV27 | ASSSGTGRNQPQH
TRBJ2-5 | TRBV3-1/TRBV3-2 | ASSQDPRTITRPLQETQY
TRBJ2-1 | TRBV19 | ASSQGLAGVGKNEQF
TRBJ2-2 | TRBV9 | ASSVRGTLNTGELF
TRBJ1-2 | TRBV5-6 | ASSEAPIIGYT
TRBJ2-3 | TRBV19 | ASSIEREGTDTQY
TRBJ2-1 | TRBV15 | ATSTLPTSGSSHEQF
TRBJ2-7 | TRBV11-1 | ASSPGRGHEQY
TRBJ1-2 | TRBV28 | ASSGPGYSYGYT
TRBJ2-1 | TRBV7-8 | ASSPSQNYLRF
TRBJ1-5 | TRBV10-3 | AISESGSNQPQH
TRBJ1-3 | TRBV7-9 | ASSGGTVPSSGNTIY
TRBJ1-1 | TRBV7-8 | ASSPRTERAF
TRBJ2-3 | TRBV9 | ASSVDYSGSTDTQY
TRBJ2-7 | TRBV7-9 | ASSSLAVAREQY
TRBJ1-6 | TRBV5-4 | ASSLGQGASPLH
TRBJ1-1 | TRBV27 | ASSSLSLMNTEAF
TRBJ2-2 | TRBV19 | ASSIVGTTNTGELF
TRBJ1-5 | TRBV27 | ASRGQFNQPQH
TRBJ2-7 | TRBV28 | ASSRDREY
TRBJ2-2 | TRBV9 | ASSVSGSKAGELF
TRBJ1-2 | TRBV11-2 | ASSPQGVYGYT
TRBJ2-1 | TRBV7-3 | ASSLRSSAQPSYNEQF
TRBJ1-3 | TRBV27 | ASSLSPLFSGNTIY
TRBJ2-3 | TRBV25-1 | ATLRGKTQY
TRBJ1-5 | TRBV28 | ASSVPDRNQPQH
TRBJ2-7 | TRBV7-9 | ASSLGAGGYEQY
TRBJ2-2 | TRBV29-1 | SVVQGATGELF
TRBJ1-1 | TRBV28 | ASSLSYAEAF
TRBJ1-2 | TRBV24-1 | ATSDSTVYGYT
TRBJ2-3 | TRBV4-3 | ASSQLAGGPISSTDTQY
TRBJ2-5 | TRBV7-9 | ASSLAYAGTANQETQY
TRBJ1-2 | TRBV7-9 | ASSFRGESYT
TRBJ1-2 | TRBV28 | ASSLLGGGYT